This T cell receptor (beta chain) was identified during a study of long-term antiretroviral therapy in people with HIV. Cryopreserved PBMC, at about 0.9-10 million per sample, were present before DNA extraction. Germline loops: CDR1 LGHNA, CDR2 YNFKEQ. V was pared by 1 base and J by 4 bases, with 12 bases between. The CDR3 is made up of 15 amino acids. An immunoSEQ assay, version v3.0, was performed at survey level. The repertoire was sequenced with immunoSEQ multiplex PCR; TCRdb's copy has only in-frame clones and lacks some. This sample has 20,000 to 25,000 clones, with 80% to 85% found just once. This chain connects TRBV4-2 to TRBJ2-3; D is uncertain. The receptor comes from a man aged 35 to 55 with HIV. This material consisted of unsorted PBMCs, taken 0.1 years before starting antiretroviral therapy. CDR3 nucleotide sequence: TGTGCCAGCAGCCAAGGAGCAAGAGAGGCAGATACGCAGTATTTT. This gives the protein CASSQGAREADTQYF.